The entry below describes one TCR beta chain. As yet, its antigen is unknown. This record comes from a study of T cell responses to AZD1222 COVID-19 vaccine. Study-level points and caveats: Females made up more of the donors, who were largely white British, and clonal diversity may have come out too low. Dominant CD4 TCR responses targeted spike regions 160-218 and 743-854. Two AZD1222 doses significantly raised spike-specific TCR breadth and depth over controls.

There are 16 residues in the CDR3. CDR1 LGHDT and CDR2 YNNKEL come from the germline V gene (reference sequence). Trimming left V 0 bases short and J 0 bases short, with 8 bases between. The method was immunoSEQ multiplex PCR; TCRdb's version includes in-frame clones alone and lacks a portion of them. The repertoire consists of over 120,000 clones, with 80% to 95% occurring once and the leading ten covering approximately 5.4%. The TCR comes from an adult in good health. V is TRBV3-1 (or the pseudogene TRBV3-2) and J is TRBJ1-4; D is perhaps TRBD1 (5 bases). The sample was peripheral blood, taken on day 0 of AZD1222 vaccination. DNA for the CDR3: TGTGCCAGCAGCCAAGATCAGGGAGCAACTAATGAAAAACTGTTTTTT. It encodes CASSQDQGATNEKLFF.